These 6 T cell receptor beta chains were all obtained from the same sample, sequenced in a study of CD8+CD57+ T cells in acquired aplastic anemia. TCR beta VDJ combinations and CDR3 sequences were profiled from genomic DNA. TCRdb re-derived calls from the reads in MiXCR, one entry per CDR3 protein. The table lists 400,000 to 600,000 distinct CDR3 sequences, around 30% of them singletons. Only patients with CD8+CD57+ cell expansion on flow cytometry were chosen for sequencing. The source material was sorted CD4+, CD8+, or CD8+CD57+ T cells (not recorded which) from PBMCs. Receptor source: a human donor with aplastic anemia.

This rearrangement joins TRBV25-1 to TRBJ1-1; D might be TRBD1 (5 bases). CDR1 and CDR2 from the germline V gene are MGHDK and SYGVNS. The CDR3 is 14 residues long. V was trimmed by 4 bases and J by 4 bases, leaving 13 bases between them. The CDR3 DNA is TGTGCCAGCAGTGCTCCGGGACTCGGCACTGAAGCTTTCTTT. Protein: CASSAPGLGTEAFF.

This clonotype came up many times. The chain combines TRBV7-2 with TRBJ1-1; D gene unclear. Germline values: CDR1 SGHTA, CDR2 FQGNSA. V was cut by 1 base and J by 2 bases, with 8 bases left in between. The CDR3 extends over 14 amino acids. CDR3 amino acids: CASSLDPRNTEAFF. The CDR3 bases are TGTGCCAGCAGCTTAGATCCAAGAAACACTGAAGCTTTCTTT. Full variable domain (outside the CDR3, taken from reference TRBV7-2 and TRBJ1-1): GAGVSQSPSNKVTEKGKDVELRCDPISGHTALYWYRQSLGQGLEFLIYFQGNSAPDKSGLPSDRFSAERTGGSVSTLTIQRTQQEDSAVYLCASSLDPRNTEAFFGQGTRLTVV.

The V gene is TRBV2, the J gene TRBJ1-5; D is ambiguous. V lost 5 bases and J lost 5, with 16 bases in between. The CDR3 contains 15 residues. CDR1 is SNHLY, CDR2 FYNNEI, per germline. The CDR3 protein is CASSPEGFGYQPQHF. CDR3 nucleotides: TGTGCCAGCAGTCCCGAGGGTTTTGGGTATCAGCCCCAGCATTTT.

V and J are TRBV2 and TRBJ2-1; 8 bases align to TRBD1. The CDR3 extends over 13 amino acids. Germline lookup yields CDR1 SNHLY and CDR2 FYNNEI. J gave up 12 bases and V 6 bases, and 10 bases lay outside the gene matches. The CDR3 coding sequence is TGTGCCAGCAGCCATGCTGACAGGGGTACGCAGTTCTTC. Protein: CASSHADRGTQFF.

CDR3 sequence reads: CASSIEGGTSTDTQYF. The CDR3 nucleotides are TGTGCCAGTAGTATAGAAGGGGGGACTAGCACAGATACGCAGTATTTT. This sequence joins TRBV19 and TRBJ2-3; possibly TRBD1 or TRBD2 for D (6 bases each). V dropped 0 bases and J dropped 0 bases, with 10 bases sitting between them. The germline CDR1 and CDR2 sequences are LNHDA and SQIVND (reference sequence). This CDR3 has 16 amino acids.

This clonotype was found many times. Written as DNA, the CDR3 is TGCGCCAGCAGCCAGACCGTCTGGGGTGGCTACACCTTC. Protein: CASSQTVWGGYTF. The chain recombines TRBV4-1 with TRBJ1-2, with D hard to call. This CDR3 has 13 residues. V was pared by 3 bases and J by 7 bases, with 12 bases between. The germline V gene encodes CDR1 MGHRA and CDR2 YSYEKL.